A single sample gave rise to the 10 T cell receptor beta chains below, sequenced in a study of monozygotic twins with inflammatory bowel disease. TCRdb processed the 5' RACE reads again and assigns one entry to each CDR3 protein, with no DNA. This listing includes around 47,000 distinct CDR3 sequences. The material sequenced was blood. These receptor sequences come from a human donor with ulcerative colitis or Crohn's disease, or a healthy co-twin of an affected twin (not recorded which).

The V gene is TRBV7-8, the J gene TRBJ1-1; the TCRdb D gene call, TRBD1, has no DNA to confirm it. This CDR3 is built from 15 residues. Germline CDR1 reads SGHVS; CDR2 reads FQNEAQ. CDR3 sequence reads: CASSLASRGHTEAFF.

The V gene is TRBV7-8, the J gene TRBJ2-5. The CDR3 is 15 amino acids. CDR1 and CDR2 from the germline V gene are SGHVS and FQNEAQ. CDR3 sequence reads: CASSLAHAVQETQYF. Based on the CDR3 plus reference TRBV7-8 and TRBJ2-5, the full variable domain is GAGVSQSPRYKVAKRGQDVALRCDPISGHVSLFWYQQALGQGPEFLTYFQNEAQLDKSGLPSDRFFAERPEGSVSTLKIQRTQQEDSAVYLCASSLAHAVQETQYFGPGTRLLVL.

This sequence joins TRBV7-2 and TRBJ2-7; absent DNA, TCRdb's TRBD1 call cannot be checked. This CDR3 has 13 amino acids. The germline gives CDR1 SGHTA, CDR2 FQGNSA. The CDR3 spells CASSLASPGEQYF.

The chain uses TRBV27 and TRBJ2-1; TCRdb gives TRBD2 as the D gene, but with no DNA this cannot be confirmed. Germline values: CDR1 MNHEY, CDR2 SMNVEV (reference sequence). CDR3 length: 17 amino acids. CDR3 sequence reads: CASSPPGLAGAGNEQFF.

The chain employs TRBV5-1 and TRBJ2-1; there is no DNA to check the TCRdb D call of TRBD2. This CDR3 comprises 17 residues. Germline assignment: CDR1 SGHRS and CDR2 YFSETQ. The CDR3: CASSFMTSGLSYNEQFF.

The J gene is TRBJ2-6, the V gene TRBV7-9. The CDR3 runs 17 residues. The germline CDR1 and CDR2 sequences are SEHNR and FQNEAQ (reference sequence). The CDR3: CASSRSSTSSGANVLTF.

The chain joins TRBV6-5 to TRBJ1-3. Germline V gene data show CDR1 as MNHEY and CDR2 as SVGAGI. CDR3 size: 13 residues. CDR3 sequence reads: CASSSGPGNTIYF.

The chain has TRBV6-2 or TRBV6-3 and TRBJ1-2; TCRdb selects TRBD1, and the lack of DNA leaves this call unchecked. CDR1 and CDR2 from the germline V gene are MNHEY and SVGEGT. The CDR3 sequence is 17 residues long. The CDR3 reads CASSYPKPGQGAGGYTF.

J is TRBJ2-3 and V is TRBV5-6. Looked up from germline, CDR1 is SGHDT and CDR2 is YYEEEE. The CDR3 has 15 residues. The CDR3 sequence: CASSFGHLSTDTQYF.

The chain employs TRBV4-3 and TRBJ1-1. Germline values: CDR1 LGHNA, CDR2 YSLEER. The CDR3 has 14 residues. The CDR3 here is CASSQGVFDTEAFF.